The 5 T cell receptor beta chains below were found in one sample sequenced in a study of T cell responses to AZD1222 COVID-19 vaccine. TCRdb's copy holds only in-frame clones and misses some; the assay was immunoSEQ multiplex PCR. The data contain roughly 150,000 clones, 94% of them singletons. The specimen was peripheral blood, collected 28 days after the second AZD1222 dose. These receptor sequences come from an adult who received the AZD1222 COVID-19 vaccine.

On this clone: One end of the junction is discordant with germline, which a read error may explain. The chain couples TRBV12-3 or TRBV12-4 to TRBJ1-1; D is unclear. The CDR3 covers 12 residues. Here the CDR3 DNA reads TGTGCCAGCAGTTTCCGGAACGCTGAAGCTTTCTTT. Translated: CASSFRNAEAFF.

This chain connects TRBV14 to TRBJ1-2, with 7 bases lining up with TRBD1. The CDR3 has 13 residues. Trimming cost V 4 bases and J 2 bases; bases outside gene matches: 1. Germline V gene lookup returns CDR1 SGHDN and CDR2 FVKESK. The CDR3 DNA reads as TGTGCCAGCAGCCCCAGGGGGAACTATGGCTACACCTTC. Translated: CASSPRGNYGYTF.

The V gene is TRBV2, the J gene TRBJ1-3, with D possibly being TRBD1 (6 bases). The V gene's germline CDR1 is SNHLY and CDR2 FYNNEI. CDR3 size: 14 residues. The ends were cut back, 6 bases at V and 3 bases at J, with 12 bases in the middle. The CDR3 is CASSLQGNGNTIYF. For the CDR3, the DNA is TGTGCCAGCAGCTTACAGGGAAATGGAAACACCATATATTTT.

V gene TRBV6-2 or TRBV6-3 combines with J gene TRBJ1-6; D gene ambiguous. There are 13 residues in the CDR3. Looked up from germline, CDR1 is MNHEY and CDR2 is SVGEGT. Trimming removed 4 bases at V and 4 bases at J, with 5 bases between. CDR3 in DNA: TGTGCCAGCAGTTTGACTTATAATTCACCCCTCCACTTT. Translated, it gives CASSLTYNSPLHF.

The CDR3 is CASSFSHLYEQYF. DNA for the CDR3: TGTGCCAGCAGCTTCTCACACCTCTACGAGCAGTACTTC. This chain joins TRBV7-6 and TRBJ2-7; D is unclear. Trimming pared 3 bases from V and 3 bases from J, leaving 9 bases between. The CDR3 is 13 residues long. Looked up from germline, CDR1 is SGHVS and CDR2 is FNYEAQ.